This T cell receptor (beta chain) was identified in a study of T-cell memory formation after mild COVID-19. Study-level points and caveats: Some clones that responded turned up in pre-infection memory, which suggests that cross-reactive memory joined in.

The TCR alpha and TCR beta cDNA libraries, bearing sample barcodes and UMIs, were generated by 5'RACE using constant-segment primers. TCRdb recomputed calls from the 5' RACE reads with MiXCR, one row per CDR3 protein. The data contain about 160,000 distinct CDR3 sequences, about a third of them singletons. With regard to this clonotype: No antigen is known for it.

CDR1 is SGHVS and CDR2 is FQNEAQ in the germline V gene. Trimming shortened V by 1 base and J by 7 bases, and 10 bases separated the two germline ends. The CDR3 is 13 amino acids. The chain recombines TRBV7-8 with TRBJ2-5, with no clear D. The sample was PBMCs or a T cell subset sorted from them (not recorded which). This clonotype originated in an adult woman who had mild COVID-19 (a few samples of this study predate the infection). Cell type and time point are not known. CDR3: CASSLVVEMTQYF. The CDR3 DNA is TGTGCCAGCAGCTTAGTTGTGGAGATGACCCAGTACTTC.